These 21 T cell receptor beta chains were all obtained from the same sample, sequenced in a study of shared T cell receptors in the human thymus. The data were produced by immunoSEQ multiplex PCR, yet TCRdb's version contains in-frame clones alone and is incomplete. The table shows hundreds of thousands of clones, with around 87% occurring only once. These same data were also listed under a study on human thymus T cells.

Sequenced input: thymocytes. The receptors stem from a boy in the first two years of life with a congenital heart defect.

V is TRBV5-1 and J is TRBJ2-1, with 12 bases identical to TRBD2. Unmatched junction bases numbered 13, after V lost 3 bases and J lost 6 bases. Looked up from germline, CDR1 is SGHRS and CDR2 is YFSETQ. This CDR3 region has 18 residues. The CDR3 DNA follows: TGCGCCAGCAGCTATTCTAGCGGGGGGGCCGATAGGGTCAATGAGCAGTTCTTC. Encoded protein: CASSYSSGGADRVNEQFF.

The V gene is TRBV7-9, the J gene TRBJ1-3; D remains ambiguous. This CDR3 has 18 residues. V was pared by 1 base and J by 0 bases, with 16 bases between. Germline values: CDR1 SEHNR, CDR2 FQNEAQ (reference sequence). CDR3 bases: TGTGCCAGCAGCTTAGAGCGGCAGGCTGCGATCTCTGGAAACACCATATATTTT. This codes for CASSLERQAAISGNTIYF.

This clone has only a few counts. The J gene is TRBJ2-5, the V gene TRBV18; D is uncertain. The V end was cut by 4 bases, the J end by 9 bases, with 21 bases between. Germline CDR1 and CDR2: KGHSH and LQKENI. CDR3 length equals 15 residues. DNA for the CDR3: TGTGCCAGCTCACACGGGTTTTCCTCCGAGGTGGCCCAGTACTTC. It codes for CASSHGFSSEVAQYF.

The chain combines TRBV4-1 with TRBJ2-3, with 9 positions matching TRBD1. CDR3 length: 16 amino acids. With V trimmed by 2 bases and J by 4 bases, 7 bases remained unmatched. The germline V gene encodes CDR1 MGHRA and CDR2 YSYEKL. The CDR3 DNA reads TGCGCCAGCAGCCAACCGGGACAGGGAACAGCAGATACGCAGTATTTT. Translated: CASSQPGQGTADTQYF.

This rearrangement joins TRBV6-6 to TRBJ1-2; perhaps TRBD1 as D (5 bases). With 9 bases removed from V and 4 bases from J, the gap between germline ends came to 12 bases. The CDR3 spans 12 residues. Germline CDR1 MNHNY, CDR2 SVGAGI (reference sequence). CDR3 in amino acids: CASWARGYGYTF. The CDR3 nucleotides are TGTGCCAGTTGGGCAAGGGGCTATGGCTACACCTTC.

The chain carries TRBV6-5 and TRBJ2-7; 11 nucleotides align to TRBD2. CDR1 and CDR2 from the germline V gene are MNHEY and SVGAGI. V was clipped by 6 bases and J by 6 bases; unmatched bases: 10. This CDR3 is built from 15 residues. CDR3 sequence: CASSTQLAGAIEQYF. The CDR3 DNA sequence: TGTGCCAGCAGCACCCAACTAGCGGGAGCGATCGAGCAGTACTTC.

The chain couples TRBV29-1 to TRBJ2-3, with a tentative D call TRBD1 (6 bases). CDR3 length: 13 amino acids. The germline CDR1 and CDR2 sequences are SQVTM and ANQGSEA. Trimming took 4 bases from V and 2 from J, leaving 10 bases between them. As DNA, the CDR3 is TGCAGCGTTGCAGGGGAGTCCACAGATACGCAGTATTTT. Residues: CSVAGESTDTQYF.

V usage is TRBV19 and J usage is TRBJ1-1; D ambiguous. The V and J ends lost 10 bases and 2 bases respectively, with 11 bases between them. CDR1 is LNHDA, CDR2 SQIVND, per germline (reference sequence). The CDR3 covers 12 residues. This CDR3 is CATQESNTEAFF. The CDR3 bases are TGTGCCACCCAAGAGAGTAACACTGAAGCTTTCTTT.

The chain recombines TRBV27 with TRBJ1-2, with D tentatively TRBD1 (5 bases). V lost 3 bases, J lost 8 bases, and 22 bases lay in between. The CDR3 consists of 16 residues. The germline gives CDR1 MNHEY, CDR2 SMNVEV (reference sequence). CDR3: CASSFRSGRAFGGYTF. The CDR3, as DNA: TGTGCCAGCAGTTTTCGGTCGGGCAGGGCCTTTGGGGGCTACACCTTC.

The chain uses TRBV14 and TRBJ2-5; D is ambiguous. The germline V gene encodes CDR1 SGHDN and CDR2 FVKESK. This CDR3 has 14 amino acids. The ends were cut back, 0 bases at V and 3 bases at J, with 8 bases in the middle. For the CDR3, the DNA is TGTGCCAGCAGCCAAGAGTCAGGCGAAGAGACCCAGTACTTC. This sequence encodes CASSQESGEETQYF.

The genes are TRBV28 and TRBJ1-2; TRBD1 aligns across 10 bases. V lost 9 bases to trimming and J lost 3 bases; unmatched junction nucleotides: 13. Looked up from germline, CDR1 is MDHEN and CDR2 is SYDVKM. The CDR3 loop spans 16 amino acids. CDR3 region: CASKDRGTLDDYGYTF. The DNA of the CDR3 is TGTGCCAGTAAGGACAGGGGGACTTTAGATGACTATGGCTACACCTTC.

The chain couples TRBV15 to TRBJ1-4; a possible D gene is TRBD1 (5 bases). The CDR3 has 15 amino acids. Trimming removed 2 bases at V and 0 bases at J, with 7 bases between. Germline V CDR1 and CDR2: LNHNV, YYDKDF (reference sequence). The CDR3 DNA reads as TGTGCCACCAGCAGACAGGACACAACTAATGAAAAACTGTTTTTT. Protein: CATSRQDTTNEKLFF.

Written as DNA, the CDR3 is TGCGCCAGCAGCTTGGTACTAGCGTATGCAGATACGCAGTATTTT. Translating gives CASSLVLAYADTQYF. The chain joins TRBV5-1 to TRBJ2-3, with 7 bases fitting TRBD2. Germline trimming cut 0 bases from V and 4 bases from J; bases unmatched to any gene: 5. Looked up from germline, CDR1 is SGHRS and CDR2 is YFSETQ. This CDR3 comprises 15 residues. Based on the CDR3 plus reference TRBV5-1 and TRBJ2-3, the full variable domain is KAGVTQTPRYLIKTRGQQVTLSCSPISGHRSVSWYQQTPGQGLQFLFEYFSETQRNKGNFPGRFSGRQFSNSRSEMNVSTLELGDSALYLCASSLVLAYADTQYFGPGTRLTVL.

The V gene is TRBV10-2, the J gene TRBJ2-1; TRBD1 agrees at 7 bases. This CDR3 has 13 amino acids. Germline V CDR1 and CDR2: WSHSY, SAAADI. Trimming at V came to 5 bases and at J to 9 bases, leaving 7 bases not matched to a gene. The CDR3 loop reads CASSRRDRVEQFF. The CDR3 region has the DNA TGCGCCAGCAGTCGACGCGACAGGGTTGAGCAGTTCTTC.

This clone turned up a few times. The gene calls are TRBV6-1 and TRBJ1-5; D may be TRBD1 (5 bases). Germline loops: CDR1 MNHNS, CDR2 SASEGT. The CDR3 is 15 residues long. The V and J ends lost 2 bases and 4 bases respectively, with 12 bases between them. Written as DNA, the CDR3 is TGTGCCAGCAGTGAAATAGGGGCCGGTAATCAGCCCCAGCATTTT. It codes for CASSEIGAGNQPQHF.

The chain uses TRBV21-1 and TRBJ2-7; whether TRBD2, the table's D call, matches the DNA was not checked. TRBV21-1 is a listed pseudogene. This CDR3 is built from 15 residues. The CDR3 nucleotides read TGTGCCAGCAGCAAGGTACGAGTGTTTATCTACGAGCAGTACTTC. It encodes CASSKVRVFIYEQYF.

This chain uses TRBV7-8 with TRBJ2-7; a weak D match, TRBD2 (7 bases). The length of the CDR3 is 14 residues. The germline V and J ends were trimmed by 1 base and 4 bases, with 11 bases remaining between them. The germline gives CDR1 SGHVS, CDR2 FQNEAQ. Here the CDR3 DNA reads TGTGCCAGCAGCTTAGACAGGGAGGGATACGAGCAGTACTTC. It codes for CASSLDREGYEQYF.

This chain connects TRBV5-8 to TRBJ1-2, with D unclear. Germline values: CDR1 SGHTS, CDR2 YDEGEE. V was trimmed by 0 bases and J by 4 bases, leaving 7 bases between them. CDR3 length: 13 amino acids. The CDR3 DNA reads as TGTGCCAGCAGCTTGGGGCAGTCCTATGGCTACACCTTC. It codes for CASSLGQSYGYTF.

This rearrangement joins TRBV29-1 to TRBJ1-1; TRBD1 aligns across 10 bases. This CDR3 spans 17 amino acids. The ends lost 4 bases at V and 0 bases at J; junction bases unmatched: 11. Germline assignment: CDR1 SQVTM and CDR2 ANQGSEA. The CDR3 reads CSVGGEWDRGMNTEAFF. The DNA of the CDR3 is TGCAGCGTTGGGGGAGAGTGGGACAGGGGCATGAACACTGAAGCTTTCTTT.

Here the CDR3 DNA reads TGTGCCTATCGGGGAGAGACCCAGTACTTC. Amino acid sequence: CAYRGETQYF. The rearrangement joins TRBV5-4 to TRBJ2-5; D might be TRBD2 (5 bases). V was cut by 10 bases and J by 4 bases, with 8 bases left in between. The CDR3 sequence is 10 residues long. CDR1 and CDR2 from the germline V gene are SGHNT and YYREEE (reference sequence).

The CDR3 nucleotides read TGTGCCAGCGCCCCCGACAGGGAATACGAGCAGTACTTC. This encodes CASAPDREYEQYF. The V call is TRBV2, the J call TRBJ2-7; 7 bases agree with TRBD1. Germline values: CDR1 SNHLY, CDR2 FYNNEI. The CDR3 consists of 13 residues. Germline trimming cut 8 bases from V and 4 bases from J; bases unmatched to any gene: 8.